Below, 4 T cell receptor beta chains from the same sample are listed, as sequenced in a study of control samples from healthy donors and cancer patients. Method: immunoSEQ multiplex PCR; TCRdb's copy keeps in-frame clones and lacks some. The sample lists about 150,000 clones, roughly 92% occurring once. Sequenced material: blood. The receptors here all came from a man aged 50 or older in good health.

The J gene is TRBJ2-5, the V gene TRBV7-6, with D maybe TRBD1 (6 bases). Trimming left V 1 base short and J 4 bases short, with 10 bases between. CDR1 is SGHVS and CDR2 is FNYEAQ in the germline V gene. This CDR3 contains 14 residues. CDR3 amino acids: CASSLGGGLETQYF. DNA for the CDR3: TGTGCCAGCAGCTTAGGAGGGGGATTAGAGACCCAGTACTTC.

With regard to this clone: Different DNA sequences within this sample yield the same CDR3. V gene TRBV28 combines with J gene TRBJ1-2; D unclear. From germline, CDR1 is MDHEN and CDR2 SYDVKM. The CDR3 loop spans 13 amino acids. V dropped 3 bases and J dropped 2 bases, with 7 bases sitting between them. CDR3 amino acids: CASSFGQNYGYTF. The CDR3 coding sequence is TGTGCCAGCAGTTTTGGGCAGAACTATGGCTACACCTTC.

In DNA, the CDR3 is TGTGCCAGCTCACCTATCGCCACCCGAAACACTGAAGCTTTCTTT. Residues: CASSPIATRNTEAFF. The V and J genes are TRBV18 and TRBJ1-1, with D unresolved. V lost 3 bases and J 2 bases, leaving 13 bases between the germline ends. Germline CDR1 and CDR2: KGHSH and LQKENI. There are 15 residues in the CDR3.

The V gene is TRBV29-1, the J gene TRBJ1-3; no definite D call. The CDR3 has 13 residues. The germline V gene has CDR1 SQVTM and CDR2 ANQGSEA. The ends were cut back, 7 bases at V and 0 bases at J, with 10 bases in the middle. CDR3 sequence reads: CSAVAFSGNTIYF. The CDR3 bases are TGCAGCGCCGTTGCTTTCTCTGGAAACACCATATATTTT.